What follows is one T cell receptor beta chain and its context. This clonotype came up a few times. The specificity of this receptor is unknown. No base-level quality is on record; no much larger clone is a single base apart. Taken from cysteine to phenylalanine, the CDR3 has 15 residues. Only the CDR3 portion is preserved as DNA: 45 bases, with reading frame beginning at the first base. V and J are trimmed by 4 bases and 2 bases, and the gene matches miss 4 bases of the junction. The germline V gene (reference sequence) specifies LGHDT as CDR1 and YNNKEL as CDR2. This record comes from a study of blood T cells in healthy people across ages (dated by TCRdb to 2015 to 2017). A note on the overall study: In model experiments, roughly one uniquely barcoded TCR beta cDNA molecule per two T cells was captured by template switching. The study measured age-related changes in TCR beta repertoire diversity using deep sequencing normalized with unique cDNA molecular identifiers. Four age groups were formed from the donors: young (average roughly 15 years), middle-aged (roughly 38), aged (approximately 60) and long-lived (about 80). To avoid experimental bias, donors of different ages were spread randomly across the sequencing lanes. Two additional independent replicas of 1 million unique cDNA reads from the same blood draw were analyzed for two donors (one aged 18 to 30 and one aged 80 or older). Study-wide findings and limitations: A strong correlation was found between observed TCR beta diversity and the percentage of naive T cells measured by flow cytometry. As age increased, observed TCR beta diversity per million T cells dropped in a roughly linear way, and a significant reduction was already evident by age about 40. Total diversity estimates from one million sequenced T cells were considered lower bounds and underestimates. Compared with the aged group, more naive CD4+ T cells, fewer expanded clones and increased TCR diversity were shown by the long-lived group, suggesting age selection. The CMV infection status of donors was not known, potentially confounding age-related changes in expanded clonotypes. Since profiling was done on bulk unsorted PBMCs, naive and antigen-experienced compartments could not be conclusively compared.

Donors were 30 to 45 systemically healthy Caucasian individuals from Russia aged roughly 6 to 90 years. Ten milliliters of peripheral blood were drawn from each donor into EDTA-treated Vacutainer tubes. Ficoll-Paque density-gradient centrifugation was used to isolate PBMCs, with at least 7 million per sample. Total RNA was extracted from PBMCs with Trizol reagent, with at least 5.5 micrograms obtained per sample. For every donor, flow cytometry on a PBMC aliquot measured the percentage of naive CD45RAhigh/CD27high T cells. Library prep was done by 5' RACE. Sequencing used an Illumina HiSeq 2500. A second 7 to 11 cycle PCR used a sample-barcoded 5' primer and a J-beta primer mix. A template-switch 5' adaptor carrying 12 random nucleotides introduced a unique molecular identifier onto each TCR beta cDNA molecule. Each sample yielded at least 2.5 million CDR3-containing paired-end reads. First-strand cDNA was synthesized from all RNA with the Mint cDNA synthesis kit, primed by a TRBC-specific oligonucleotide. Following uracil-DNA glycosylase treatment, a first 18-cycle PCR with universal primers M1SS and BC2_uni_R was performed on all cDNA. The study's processing was this. For normalization, 1 million high-quality reads, each with a distinct molecular identifier, were randomly selected from each sample. Instead of being binned into consensus sequences, reads with shared molecular identifiers were discarded. MiTCR, run with a Q25 quality threshold and the strictest error-elimination algorithm, handled CDR3 identification, clonotype clustering and error correction. A nonparametric unseen species model using Euler transformation provided a lower-bound estimate of total TCR beta diversity. Using fastp trimming at Q25 and MiXCR clonotype assembly, TCRdb reanalyzed the public sequencing data and kept in-frame beta chains. Identical CDR3 protein sequences are pooled into one entry, listed with their most common genes and DNA. The V and J calls come from TCRdb's annotation, not from the publication. The sample contains some 1.4 million distinct CDR3 sequences, 42% of them found a single time. Less than 8% of the sample is in the top ten clones.

The receptor's source is a woman under 30 in good health. Source material: blood. The sequence is built from TRBV3-1 and TRBJ2-5; TRBD2 matches 10 bases in the middle. The DNA is as follows: TGTGCCAGCAGCCCTCCGACTAGCGGGCAAGAGACCCAGTACTTC. Translated, this is CASSPPTSGQETQYF.